This record covers a single T cell receptor (beta chain). The entry originates in a study of T cell changes during pregnancy in multiple sclerosis. Germline lookup yields CDR1 SEHNR and CDR2 FQNEAQ (reference sequence). V lost 5 bases and J lost 3, with 17 bases in between. This CDR3 has 15 amino acids. The method was immunoSEQ multiplex PCR; TCRdb's version includes in-frame clones alone and lacks a portion of them. Here the sample spans 40,000 to 65,000 clones, about 92% being singletons. This material consisted of CD4+ T cells from peripheral blood mononuclear cells, taken in the third trimester of pregnancy. This clonotype was sampled from a female donor with multiple sclerosis, enrolled in a pregnancy study. This chain uses TRBV7-9 with TRBJ2-7, with a weak D call TRBD2 (6 bases). CDR3 sequence: CASSPRLVLLYEQYF. CDR3 sequence (DNA): TGTGCCAGCAGCCCGCGACTAGTCCTCCTCTACGAGCAGTACTTC.